Listed below are T cell receptor beta chains from one sample, sequenced in a study of blood T cell repertoires in COVID-19. Generated by immunoSEQ multiplex PCR, the TCRdb table keeps only in-frame clones and is missing some. The sample comprises 80,000 to 100,000 clones, 91% of which are singletons, and about 1.8% rests with the top ten. Sequences were obtained from peripheral blood. The receptors here all came from a human donor with active COVID-19. The donor label of this sample is uncertain. CDR3s include the opening cysteine and the closing phenylalanine or tryptophan. A D gene is named only where the DNA matches it firmly. A clone size is listed for some rows: how often the clone was seen (once, few, many), or a class if it is expanded.

J: TRBJ1-1; V: TRBV3-1/TRBV3-2; size: NA; D: TRBD1; DNA: TGTGCCAGCAGCCGGCGACAGGGAGAGAACACTGAAGCTTTCTTT; CDR3: CASSRRQGENTEAFF
J: TRBJ2-7; V: TRBV5-1; size: NA; D: NA; DNA: TGCGCCAGCAGAACGAACACAGCCTCCTACGAGCAGTACTTC; CDR3: CASRTNTASYEQYF
J: TRBJ2-7; V: TRBV4-2; size: NA; D: TRBD2; DNA: TGTGCCAGCAGCCAAGGGGAGGGGCCCATGACCTACGAGCAGTACTTC; CDR3: CASSQGEGPMTYEQYF
J: TRBJ1-2; V: TRBV6-1; size: NA; D: NA; DNA: TGTGCCAGCAGTGAAACCGCGAAGGGGCGCGCGGACGGCTACACCTTC; CDR3: CASSETAKGRADGYTF
J: TRBJ2-5; V: TRBV9; size: NA; D: TRBD2; DNA: TGTGCCAGCAGCGTAGGTCCGGGAGGGGGAGAGACCCAGTACTTC; CDR3: CASSVGPGGGETQYF
J: TRBJ2-7; V: TRBV28; size: NA; D: NA; DNA: TGTGCCAGCAGTTTACGACATCGCTCCTACGAGCAGTACTTC; CDR3: CASSLRHRSYEQYF
J: TRBJ1-2; V: TRBV28; size: NA; D: NA; DNA: TGTGCCAGCACTACCACAGGGAACTATGGCTACACCTTC; CDR3: CASTTTGNYGYTF
J: TRBJ1-6; V: TRBV28; size: few; D: TRBD1; DNA: TGTGCCAGCAGTTCGCCTCGGGACAGCCTACTCTATAATTCACCCCTCCACTTT; CDR3: CASSSPRDSLLYNSPLHF
J: TRBJ2-5; V: TRBV25-1; size: NA; D: NA; DNA: TGTGCCAGCAGTGCACCCGGCAGGGTAGGGGAGACCCAGTACTTC; CDR3: CASSAPGRVGETQYF
J: TRBJ2-5; V: TRBV28; size: NA; D: NA; DNA: TGTGCCAGCAGTTCCCCCCGACAGGTCGGTTACCAAGAGACCCAGTACTTC; CDR3: CASSSPRQVGYQETQYF
J: TRBJ1-1; V: TRBV28; size: NA; D: TRBD1; DNA: TGTGCCAGCAGTAGCACAGGGGTTACTGAAGCTTTCTTT; CDR3: CASSSTGVTEAFF
J: TRBJ2-5; V: TRBV29-1; size: once; D: TRBD1; DNA: TGCAGCGCCGGAACAGGGGACGAGACCCAGTACTTC; CDR3: CSAGTGDETQYF
J: TRBJ2-3; V: TRBV5-4; size: once; D: TRBD2; DNA: TGTGCCAGCAGCTTGGACCTAGCGGGGGCCACAGATACGCAGTATTTT; CDR3: CASSLDLAGATDTQYF
J: TRBJ2-7; V: TRBV7-8; size: NA; D: NA; DNA: TGTGCCAGCAGCTCACCACTAGACCGTTCACACTTAGCCTACGAGCAGTACTTC; CDR3: CASSSPLDRSHLAYEQYF
J: TRBJ2-2; V: TRBV10-3; size: NA; D: TRBD2; DNA: TGTGCCACAGGACTAGCGGGGGACACCGGGGAGCTGTTTTTT; CDR3: CATGLAGDTGELFF
J: TRBJ2-5; V: TRBV19; size: NA; D: NA; DNA: TGTGCCAGTAGTATCCCCGCGGCAGGGATGGAGACCCAGTACTTC; CDR3: CASSIPAAGMETQYF
J: TRBJ1-2; V: TRBV2; size: few; D: TRBD1; DNA: TGTGCCAGCAAAAGGGGTGGAGGGGGCCCGGAGGGCTACACCTTC; CDR3: CASKRGGGGPEGYTF
J: TRBJ2-5; V: TRBV5-4; size: NA; D: TRBD1; DNA: TGTGCCAGCAGCTCGAGACAGGGAAGGGAGGAGACCCAGTACTTC; CDR3: CASSSRQGREETQYF
J: TRBJ2-7; V: TRBV5-1; size: NA; D: NA; DNA: TGCGCCAGCAGCTCTGCGGTCCAAAGAACTACGGAGCAGTACTTC; CDR3: CASSSAVQRTTEQYF
J: TRBJ2-5; V: TRBV29-1; size: NA; D: TRBD1; DNA: TGCAGCGTGGACAGGGCGGAGACCCAGTACTTC; CDR3: CSVDRAETQYF
J: TRBJ2-2; V: TRBV7-6; size: NA; D: TRBD2; DNA: TGTGCCAGCAGCTTCCTCGCGGGAGTTAACACCGGGGAGCTGTTTTTT; CDR3: CASSFLAGVNTGELFF
J: TRBJ1-5; V: TRBV7-3; size: NA; D: NA; DNA: TGTGCCAGCAGCTTAGACAGGAATCAGCCCCAGCATTTT; CDR3: CASSLDRNQPQHF
J: TRBJ1-2; V: TRBV2; size: NA; D: NA; DNA: TGTGCCAGCAGGGGCGTGGAAGGGGACTCCTATGGCTACACCTTC; CDR3: CASRGVEGDSYGYTF